Below are 20 T cell receptor beta chains sequenced from a single sample in a study of cytomegalovirus exposure and HLA in healthy donors (dated by TCRdb to 2016 to 2017). The library was made by the immunoSEQ multiplex PCR assay. TCRdb carries this immuneACCESS record with in-frame sequences only. Its versions omit some clonotypes, under half of them owing to an unresolved V gene in the studies checked, with the rest unexplained. Here the sample has 250,000 or so clones; 80% to 90% occur a single time. About 2.8% of the sample rests with the top ten. Input material: PBMCs. The receptors originated from a man aged 18 to 29 in good health and CMV-seronegative.

The chain joins TRBV27 to TRBJ2-5; D is uncertain. The CDR3 is 15 residues long. CDR1 MNHEY and CDR2 SMNVEV come from the germline V gene (reference sequence). V was cut by 2 bases and J by 5 bases, with 15 bases left in between. CDR3 residues: CASSLRLQDRETQYF. CDR3 DNA sequence: TGTGCCAGCAGTTTACGATTGCAGGATCGGGAGACCCAGTACTTC.

The V call is TRBV4-3, the J call TRBJ1-6; D remains unclear. The CDR3 is 15 residues long. CDR1 and CDR2 (germline): LGHNA, YSLEER. Trimming pared 0 bases from V and 10 bases from J, leaving 13 bases between. The CDR3, as DNA: TGCGCCAGCAGCCAAGAGGCAGGCCATGGGTCACCCCTCCACTTT. Protein: CASSQEAGHGSPLHF.

This clone was recorded once. The chain joins TRBV7-2 to TRBJ2-5, with 10 nucleotides matching TRBD2. This CDR3 is built from 15 residues. V lost 5 bases, J lost 5 bases, and 8 bases stayed unmatched. Germline loops: CDR1 SGHTA, CDR2 FQGNSA. The CDR3 sequence is CASSQAGGSGETQYF. CDR3 DNA sequence: TGTGCCAGCAGCCAAGCGGGAGGGTCGGGGGAGACCCAGTACTTC.

The rearrangement uses TRBV2 and TRBJ2-5; D is uncertain. The CDR3 has 11 amino acids. Germline V lookup: CDR1 SNHLY, CDR2 FYNNEI. The V gene lost 8 bases and the J gene lost 0 bases, with 4 bases spanning the gap. The CDR3 region is CASHYQETQYF. CDR3 nucleotides: TGTGCCAGCCACTACCAAGAGACCCAGTACTTC.

This clone was seen a single time. The rearrangement joins TRBV7-2 to TRBJ2-7; 7 nucleotides align to TRBD2. V shed 7 bases, J shed 5 bases, and the junction held 11 bases outside the gene matches. Per the germline V gene, CDR1 is SGHTA and CDR2 is FQGNSA. The CDR3 extends over 14 amino acids. In DNA, the CDR3 is TGTGCCAGCACCCTAAGTGGGACTAACGACGAGCAGTACTTC. Its protein product is CASTLSGTNDEQYF. Filled out from reference TRBV7-2 and TRBJ2-7, the complete variable domain reads GAGVSQSPSNKVTEKGKDVELRCDPISGHTALYWYRQSLGQGLEFLIYFQGNSAPDKSGLPSDRFSAERTGGSVSTLTIQRTQQEDSAVYLCASTLSGTNDEQYFGPGTRLTVT.

The chain carries TRBV27 and TRBJ1-5; TRBD1 agrees at 7 bases. This CDR3 comprises 15 residues. CDR1 and CDR2 (germline): MNHEY, SMNVEV (reference sequence). J lost 4 bases, V lost 0 bases, and 3 bases had no gene match. DNA for the CDR3: TGTGCCAGCAGTTTATCGGGGACAGTAAATCAGCCCCAGCATTTT. Encoded protein: CASSLSGTVNQPQHF.

The rearrangement links TRBV18 to TRBJ2-2; tentative D call: TRBD2 (5 bases). V was shortened by 3 bases and J by 6 bases, with 8 bases between the two germline ends. Germline V gene lookup returns CDR1 KGHSH and CDR2 LQKENI. The CDR3 covers 13 residues. CDR3 loop: CASSPSEAGELFF. CDR3 bases: TGTGCCAGCTCACCGTCGGAGGCCGGGGAGCTGTTTTTT.

This chain connects TRBV27 to TRBJ1-2; no reliable D call. V lost 6 bases and J lost 4, with 6 bases in between. This CDR3 has 11 residues. The germline CDR1 and CDR2 sequences are MNHEY and SMNVEV (reference sequence). For the CDR3, the DNA is TGTGCCAGCAGGGAGGGCTATGGCTACACCTTC. The encoded protein is CASREGYGYTF.

CDR3: CASSSRQGAGELFF. The CDR3 DNA sequence: TGTGCCAGCAGCTCCAGACAGGGGGCTGGGGAGCTGTTTTTT. The V and J genes are TRBV11-3 and TRBJ2-2, with TRBD1 identical over 10 bases. V gave up 4 bases and J gave up 8 bases; unmatched junction bases: 4. Germline CDR1 and CDR2: SGHNT and YENEEA. The CDR3 is made up of 14 amino acids.

The V gene is TRBV27, the J gene TRBJ1-6, with D possibly TRBD1 on 6 matching bases. Trimming pared 5 bases from V and 0 bases from J, leaving 17 bases between. CDR3 length: 18 amino acids. Per the germline V gene, CDR1 is MNHEY and CDR2 is SMNVEV (reference sequence). CDR3 sequence: CASSPEDRTISYNSPLHF. DNA for the CDR3: TGTGCCAGCAGTCCCGAAGACAGGACAATCTCCTATAATTCACCCCTCCACTTT.

This clone appeared a single time. The rearrangement joins TRBV30 to TRBJ1-5; D might be TRBD1 (6 bases). Germline CDR1 and CDR2: GTSNPN and SVGIG (reference sequence). The ends were cut back, 0 bases at V and 3 bases at J, with 12 bases in the middle. The CDR3 extends over 15 amino acids. CDR3 region: CAWSVGGATNQPQHF. CDR3 DNA sequence: TGTGCCTGGAGTGTAGGGGGGGCGACCAATCAGCCCCAGCATTTT.

The chain couples TRBV11-2 to TRBJ2-5; D is perhaps TRBD1 (5 bases). Trimming pared 5 bases from V and 4 bases from J, leaving 14 bases between. Germline CDR1 reads SGHAT; CDR2 reads FQNNGV. This CDR3 region has 14 residues. For the CDR3, the DNA is TGTGCCAGCAGCCAGCCCTGGCAGGGAGAGACCCAGTACTTC. Its translation is CASSQPWQGETQYF.

V is TRBV28 and J is TRBJ2-5; TRBD2 aligns across 7 bases. Germline V lookup: CDR1 MDHEN, CDR2 SYDVKM. Trimming cost V 7 bases and J 4 bases; bases outside gene matches: 3. This CDR3 is 12 amino acids long. CDR3 sequence reads: CASKRGVETQYF. Written as DNA, the CDR3 is TGTGCCAGCAAGCGGGGAGTAGAGACCCAGTACTTC. Filled out from reference TRBV28 and TRBJ2-5, the complete variable domain reads DVKVTQSSRYLVKRTGEKVFLECVQDMDHENMFWYRQDPGLGLRLIYFSYDVKMKEKGDIPEGYSVSREKKERFSLILESASTNQTSMYLCASKRGVETQYFGPGTRLLVL.

The rearrangement links TRBV15 to TRBJ1-4, with TRBD1 matching 10 bases. The junction had 4 bases not matched to a gene; V was cut back by 2 bases and J by 4 bases. This CDR3 has 16 amino acids. Germline V gives CDR1 LNHNV, CDR2 YYDKDF (reference sequence). CDR3 sequence reads: CATSRSGQGFNEKLFF. CDR3 nucleotide sequence: TGTGCCACCAGCAGATCGGGACAGGGGTTTAATGAAAAACTGTTTTTT. Supplemented by reference TRBV15 and TRBJ1-4, the full variable domain reads DAMVIQNPRYQVTQFGKPVTLSCSQTLNHNVMYWYQQKSSQAPKLLFHYYDKDFNNEADTPDNFQSRRPNTSFCFLDIRSPGLGDTAMYLCATSRSGQGFNEKLFFGSGTQLSVL.

The genes are TRBV2 and TRBJ2-7; the match to TRBD1 covers 7 bases. CDR1 and CDR2 from the germline V gene are SNHLY and FYNNEI. This CDR3 contains 15 residues. V shed 4 bases, J shed 1 base, and the junction held 7 bases outside the gene matches. The CDR3 DNA reads TGTGCCAGCAGTGCTAACAGGGGTTTATCCTACGAGCAGTACTTC. This translates into CASSANRGLSYEQYF.

This rearrangement joins TRBV29-1 to TRBJ1-1; D gene uncertain. V was shortened by 5 bases and J by 0 bases, with 10 bases between the two germline ends. Germline V gives CDR1 SQVTM, CDR2 ANQGSEA. The CDR3 is 13 amino acids. CDR3 sequence (DNA): TGCAGCGTTCGAGGGCGGCTGAACACTGAAGCTTTCTTT. It encodes CSVRGRLNTEAFF.

This chain connects TRBV6-5 to TRBJ2-7, with D unresolved. Trimming took 5 bases from V and 7 from J, leaving 9 bases between them. The CDR3 extends over 11 amino acids. Germline assignment: CDR1 MNHEY and CDR2 SVGAGI. The CDR3 region has the DNA TGTGCCAGCAGTGATTGGGCGGAGCAGTACTTC. Protein sequence: CASSDWAEQYF.

The sample holds one count of this clone. The chain links TRBV7-9 to TRBJ2-1; TRBD2 matches 7 bases. Germline trimming cut 4 bases from V and 6 bases from J; bases unmatched to any gene: 9. In germline, CDR1 is SEHNR, CDR2 FQNEAQ (reference sequence). This CDR3 has 15 amino acids. The CDR3 coding sequence is TGTGCCAGCAGCTCCGGACTAGTGGGAGTCAATGAGCAGTTCTTC. It is translated as CASSSGLVGVNEQFF.

The chain is built from TRBV27 and TRBJ2-7, with D unresolved. Deletions cut 8 bases from V and 5 bases from J, with 7 bases between. CDR1 is MNHEY and CDR2 is SMNVEV in the germline V gene (reference sequence). The CDR3 is made up of 10 amino acids. The CDR3 region has the DNA TGTGCCAGCTTATTAAACGAGCAGTACTTC. This codes for CASLLNEQYF.

The rearrangement joins TRBV18 to TRBJ1-1; 9 bases are a match to TRBD1. This CDR3 is 16 amino acids long. Germline V CDR1 and CDR2: KGHSH, LQKENI. The trim removed 1 base at V and 8 bases at J, leaving 11 bases unmatched. The CDR3 DNA reads TGTGCCAGCTCACCACGCTGGGACAGGGAACTTCCGGAAGCTTTCTTT. This codes for CASSPRWDRELPEAFF.